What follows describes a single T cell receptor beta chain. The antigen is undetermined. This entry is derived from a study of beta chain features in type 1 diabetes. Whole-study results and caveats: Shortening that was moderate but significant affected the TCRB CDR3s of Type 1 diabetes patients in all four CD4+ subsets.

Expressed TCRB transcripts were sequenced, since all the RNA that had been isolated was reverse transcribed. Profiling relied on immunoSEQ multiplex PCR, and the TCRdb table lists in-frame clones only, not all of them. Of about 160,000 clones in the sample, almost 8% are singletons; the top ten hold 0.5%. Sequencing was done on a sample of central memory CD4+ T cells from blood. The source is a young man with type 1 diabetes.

Here the CDR3 reads CASSYSGVWNQPQHF. CDR3 sequence (DNA): TGTGCCAGCAGTTACTCAGGGGTTTGGAATCAGCCCCAGCATTTT. The chain combines TRBV6-5 with TRBJ1-5; TRBD1 is a possible D gene (5 bases). V was pared by 0 bases and J by 4 bases, with 10 bases between. Per the germline V gene, CDR1 is MNHEY and CDR2 is SVGAGI. CDR3 size: 15 residues.